The 22 T cell receptor beta chains listed next were all sequenced from one sample in a study of OX40 agonist ivuxolimab in advanced cancers. Sequencing used immunoSEQ multiplex PCR; TCRdb keeps in-frame clones, though not all of them. The table has about 82,000 clones, 85% to 90% seen once; the top ten hold roughly 0.9%. The sequencing here drew on CD4+ or CD8+ T cells sorted from blood, taken in a trial of the OX40 agonist ivuxolimab. The source of these receptors is an adult with an advanced solid tumor such as melanoma, head and neck, liver or kidney cancer.

On this clone: The same CDR3 also results from other DNA sequences found in this sample. V is TRBV19 and J is TRBJ1-5; tentative D call: TRBD1 (6 bases). CDR1 is LNHDA, CDR2 SQIVND, per germline (reference sequence). The CDR3 is 13 amino acids. The V end lost 6 bases, the J end lost 3 bases, and 9 bases lay between the germline ends. CDR3 in amino acids: CASSRQVNQPQHF. The CDR3 bases are TGTGCCAGTAGCCGACAGGTCAATCAGCCCCAGCATTTT. Filled out from reference TRBV19 and TRBJ1-5, the complete variable domain reads DGGITQSPKYLFRKEGQNVTLSCEQNLNHDAMYWYRQDPGQGLRLIYYSQIVNDFQKGDIAEGYSVSREKKESFPLTVTSAQKNPTAFYLCASSRQVNQPQHFGDGTRLSIL.

J is TRBJ2-3 and V is TRBV7-3, with 11 bases lining up with TRBD2. The CDR3 loop spans 15 amino acids. The V segment lost 6 bases and the J segment 8 bases; nucleotides outside the gene matches: 10. In germline, CDR1 is SGHTA, CDR2 FQGTGA. CDR3 coding DNA: TGTGCCAGCAGTCCAACTAGCGGGAGTTTTGGTACGCAGTATTTT. Residues: CASSPTSGSFGTQYF.

The chain recombines TRBV2 with TRBJ1-4; TRBD1 matches 8 bases. V lost 4 bases and J lost 2; bases outside the gene matches: 6. Germline CDR1 and CDR2: SNHLY and FYNNEI. This CDR3 has 16 residues. CDR3 sequence reads: CASSVFQGATNEKLFF. DNA of the CDR3: TGTGCCAGCAGTGTCTTTCAGGGGGCGACTAATGAAAAACTGTTTTTT.

The chain joins TRBV4-1 to TRBJ2-1; D is perhaps TRBD1 (5 bases). Germline V CDR1 and CDR2: MGHRA, YSYEKL. The CDR3 has 14 residues. Trimming shortened V by 0 bases and J by 4 bases, and 7 bases separated the two germline ends. The CDR3 reads CASSQETVYNEQFF. The CDR3 coding sequence is TGCGCCAGCAGCCAAGAGACAGTTTACAATGAGCAGTTCTTC.

The rearrangement uses TRBV9 and TRBJ1-2; D remains unclear. This CDR3 has 14 residues. V lost 3 bases, J lost 1 base, and 10 bases lay in between. CDR1 SGDLS and CDR2 YYNGEE come from the germline V gene. DNA for the CDR3: TGTGCCAGCAGCGAAGTTGACGGTAACTATGGCTACACCTTC. This encodes CASSEVDGNYGYTF. Supplemented by reference TRBV9 and TRBJ1-2, the full variable domain reads DSGVTQTPKHLITATGQRVTLRCSPRSGDLSVYWYQQSLDQGLQFLIQYYNGEERAKGNILERFSAQQFPDLHSELNLSSLELGDSALYFCASSEVDGNYGYTFGSGTRLTVV.

This chain joins TRBV5-3 and TRBJ2-7, with TRBD1 as a possible D gene (6 bases). TRBV5-3 is designated an ORF whose function remains uncertain. Trimming stripped 6 bases from V and 3 bases from J, with 10 bases between. The CDR3 is 12 residues long. The CDR3 protein is CARIRDIYEQYF. The CDR3 DNA sequence: TGTGCCAGAATTAGGGACATCTACGAGCAGTACTTC.

The chain joins TRBV11-2 to TRBJ1-2; TRBD1 aligns across 7 bases. The CDR3 runs to 15 residues. The V gene's germline CDR1 is SGHAT and CDR2 FQNNGV. V lost 5 bases to trimming and J lost 0 bases; unmatched junction nucleotides: 6. This CDR3 is CASSRGTASNYGYTF. The CDR3 bases are TGTGCCAGCAGCCGAGGGACAGCTTCTAACTATGGCTACACCTTC.

J is TRBJ1-2 and V is TRBV30, with unresolved D. Per the germline V gene, CDR1 is GTSNPN and CDR2 is SVGIG (reference sequence). CDR3 length: 12 amino acids. V was pared by 4 bases and J by 6 bases, with 12 bases between. CDR3 bases: TGTGCCTGGATAGGAAGGTGGGATGGCTACACCTTC. This sequence encodes CAWIGRWDGYTF. The full variable domain, in which reference TRBV30 and TRBJ1-2 provide the parts outside the CDR3, is SQTIHQWPATLVQPVGSPLSLECTVEGTSNPNLYWYRQAAGRGLQLLFYSVGIGQISSEVPQNLSASRPQDRQFILSSKKLLLSDSGFYLCAWIGRWDGYTFGSGTRLTVV.

The table lists this clone with a count of one. The chain joins TRBV25-1 to TRBJ1-6; no definite D call. The V gene's germline CDR1 is MGHDK and CDR2 SYGVNS. Trimming took off 1 base at V and 5 bases at J, with 3 bases between the two ends. The CDR3 is made up of 13 amino acids. CDR3 loop: CASSESDNSPLHF. DNA of the CDR3: TGTGCCAGCAGTGAATCCGATAATTCACCCCTCCACTTT.

The V gene is TRBV6-6, the J gene TRBJ2-7; 7 bases map to TRBD2. The J segment lost 0 bases and the V segment lost 6 bases, leaving 5 bases of the junction unmatched. This CDR3 is 14 amino acids long. CDR1 and CDR2 from the germline V gene are MNHNY and SVGAGI (reference sequence). The CDR3 nucleotides read TGTGCCAGCAGCCGACTAGCAAGCTCCTACGAGCAGTACTTC. As protein: CASSRLASSYEQYF.

The rearrangement uses TRBV11-3 and TRBJ2-1, with 10 bases that match TRBD2. Germline V CDR1 and CDR2: SGHNT, YENEEA. The J segment lost 4 bases and the V segment lost 5 bases, leaving 5 bases of the junction unmatched. The CDR3 runs 15 residues. The CDR3 nucleotides are TGTGCCAGCAGCGAACTAGCGGGAAATTACAATGAGCAGTTCTTC. This encodes CASSELAGNYNEQFF.

The V and J genes are TRBV5-1 and TRBJ1-4; D might be TRBD1 (6 bases). The germline V gene encodes CDR1 SGHRS and CDR2 YFSETQ. This CDR3 is built from 14 residues. Trimming removed 4 bases from V and 8 bases from J, with 15 bases in between. The CDR3 sequence: CASSRTDSSEKLFF. The CDR3 DNA reads TGCGCCAGCAGCCGGACGGACAGTAGCGAAAAACTGTTTTTT.

This clone was counted many times. The genes are TRBV19 and TRBJ1-3; D is unclear. Trimming pared 5 bases from V and 4 bases from J, leaving 9 bases between. This CDR3 has 13 residues. In germline, CDR1 is LNHDA, CDR2 SQIVND (reference sequence). The CDR3 sequence: CASSFRVGNTIYF. The CDR3 region has the DNA TGTGCCAGTAGTTTTAGGGTCGGAAACACCATATATTTT.

This sequence joins TRBV2 and TRBJ1-1; the D is unclear. This CDR3 is 12 amino acids long. V lost 7 bases and J 1 base, leaving 7 bases between the germline ends. The germline gives CDR1 SNHLY, CDR2 FYNNEI. The CDR3 sequence is CASIRGNTEAFF. The CDR3 region has the DNA TGTGCCAGCATTCGAGGGAACACTGAAGCTTTCTTT.

The chain recombines TRBV10-3 with TRBJ2-5, with D unclear. Germline CDR1 is ENHRY and CDR2 is SYGVKD. Trimming shortened V by 0 bases and J by 6 bases, and 14 bases separated the two germline ends. The CDR3 sequence is 15 residues long. The CDR3 protein is CAISESATLAKTQYF. CDR3 sequence (DNA): TGTGCCATCAGTGAGTCGGCTACTTTGGCAAAGACCCAGTACTTC.

This chain joins TRBV2 and TRBJ1-1, with D hard to call. Per germline, CDR1 SNHLY and CDR2 FYNNEI. Trimming shortened V by 8 bases and J by 1 base, and 8 bases separated the two germline ends. The CDR3 consists of 12 residues. Here the CDR3 reads CASGPQNTEAFF. CDR3 bases: TGTGCCAGCGGACCGCAGAACACTGAAGCTTTCTTT.

The rearrangement links TRBV19 to TRBJ2-6, with a possible D match to TRBD2 (6 bases). CDR3 length: 19 amino acids. Trimming removed 3 bases at V and 0 bases at J, with 18 bases between. Germline V gene lookup returns CDR1 LNHDA and CDR2 SQIVND (reference sequence). The CDR3 bases are TGTGCCAGTAGTATTCCCGCGGGACGCAAAAGCTCTGGGGCCAACGTCCTGACTTTC. It yields the protein CASSIPAGRKSSGANVLTF.

The chain is built from TRBV5-1 and TRBJ2-1; perhaps TRBD2 as D (6 bases). Germline lookup yields CDR1 SGHRS and CDR2 YFSETQ. Trimming removed 6 bases from V and 0 bases from J, with 10 bases in between. The CDR3 sequence is 14 residues long. The CDR3 sequence is CASNGGNSYNEQFF. The CDR3 region has the DNA TGCGCCAGCAATGGGGGGAACTCCTACAATGAGCAGTTCTTC.

The V gene is TRBV5-1, the J gene TRBJ2-2, with D perhaps matching TRBD1 (5 bases). Germline V CDR1 and CDR2: SGHRS, YFSETQ. The CDR3 loop spans 16 amino acids. Trimming cost V 2 bases and J 1 base, with 12 bases left between them. In nucleotides, the CDR3 is TGCGCCAGCAGCTTTCAGGGTGGCGGGAACACCGGGGAGCTGTTTTTT. Protein sequence: CASSFQGGGNTGELFF.

The chain joins TRBV7-3 to TRBJ2-3; a possible D gene is TRBD1 (6 bases). Trimming stripped 3 bases from V and 4 bases from J, with 8 bases between. The CDR3 spans 13 residues. Germline CDR1 and CDR2: SGHTA and FQGTGA. The chain's CDR3 is CASSFRGADTQYF. The DNA of the CDR3 is TGTGCCAGCAGCTTCAGGGGTGCAGATACGCAGTATTTT.

The CDR3 protein is CASKSGTADHYGYTF. In nucleotides, the CDR3 is TGTGCCAGCAAGTCCGGGACAGCCGACCACTATGGCTACACCTTC. The chain uses TRBV5-5 and TRBJ1-2; 7 nucleotides match TRBD1. The germline gives CDR1 SGHKS, CDR2 YYEKEE (reference sequence). J gave up 3 bases and V 6 bases, and 11 bases lay outside the gene matches. The CDR3 is 15 amino acids.

The rearrangement links TRBV5-6 to TRBJ1-2; D is unresolved. CDR1 is SGHDT and CDR2 is YYEEEE in the germline V gene. V was shortened by 8 bases and J by 2 bases, with 16 bases between the two germline ends. The CDR3 covers 14 residues. The CDR3 coding sequence is TGTGCCAGTCCCTGGAGGGTTTCCAACTATGGCTACACCTTC. Translated, it gives CASPWRVSNYGYTF. Full variable domain (missing parts from reference TRBV5-6 and TRBJ1-2): DAGVTQSPTHLIKTRGQQVTLRCSPKSGHDTVSWYQQALGQGPQFIFQYYEEEERQRGNFPDRFSGHQFPNYSSELNVNALLLGDSALYLCASPWRVSNYGYTFGSGTRLTVV.